This TCR beta chain derives from a study of blood T cell repertoires in COVID-19. Study-wide context: Sites across the United States, Italy and Spain contributed samples from acute and convalescent COVID-19. PBMCs, B-cell-depleted T cells, or T cells were the source of the cDNA or gDNA that made up the material.

In the original workflow: Counts of nucleated cells, estimated from reference gene primer amplification, were obtained. Clones were sequenced by immunoSEQ multiplex PCR, and TCRdb holds only the in-frame ones, with some missing. The DNA was the basis for D and trimming; V, J and clone size are from that table. The data show 110,000 or so clones, 80% to 85% seen once. This CDR3 has 17 residues. CDR1 SGHRS and CDR2 YFSETQ come from the germline V gene. The junction had 6 bases not matched to a gene; V was cut back by 0 bases and J by 2 bases. This chain uses TRBV5-1 with TRBJ2-2; 8 nucleotides agree with TRBD2. This sequence originates from an elderly woman with acute or convalescent COVID-19. The specimen was peripheral blood. The CDR3 reads CASSLAVAGINTGELFF. CDR3 nucleotides: TGCGCCAGCAGCTTGGCCGTAGCGGGAATCAACACCGGGGAGCTGTTTTTT. Full variable domain (outside the CDR3, taken from reference TRBV5-1 and TRBJ2-2): KAGVTQTPRYLIKTRGQQVTLSCSPISGHRSVSWYQQTPGQGLQFLFEYFSETQRNKGNFPGRFSGRQFSNSRSEMNVSTLELGDSALYLCASSLAVAGINTGELFFGEGSRLTVL.